This entry lists 29 T cell receptor beta chains sequenced from one sample in a study of T cells after yellow fever vaccination. TCRdb passed the 5' RACE reads through MiXCR, listing each CDR3 protein once. The profile shows 300,000 or so distinct CDR3 sequences, 4% of them singletons. The sample in question was PBMCs, obtained 5 days after the yellow fever booster vaccination. The receptor set was obtained from a man aged 18 to 35 who received the YFV17D yellow fever vaccine.

The chain recombines TRBV24-1 with TRBJ2-1; D is perhaps TRBD2 (5 bases). V lost 5 bases, J lost 0 bases, and 19 bases lay in between. In germline, CDR1 is KGHDR, CDR2 SFDVKD. The CDR3 runs to 18 residues. The CDR3 loop is CATSGGDVSRGSYNEQFF. As DNA, the CDR3 is TGTGCCACCAGTGGTGGCGACGTTTCCCGGGGCTCCTACAATGAGCAGTTCTTC.

This clonotype has a count of ten or more. This rearrangement joins TRBV10-3 to TRBJ2-3, with D perhaps matching TRBD1 or TRBD2 (6 bases each). Germline V lookup: CDR1 ENHRY, CDR2 SYGVKD. V gave up 7 bases and J gave up 5 bases, with 13 bases separating them. CDR3 length: 13 amino acids. The CDR3 DNA reads as TGTGCCATCACCCGGGGGCAGGGAGATACGCAGTATTTT. It codes for CAITRGQGDTQYF.

The rearrangement uses TRBV7-2 and TRBJ1-3, with D tentatively TRBD1 (5 bases). CDR1 SGHTA and CDR2 FQGNSA come from the germline V gene. V gave up 8 bases and J gave up 2 bases, with 16 bases separating them. CDR3 length equals 15 residues. This CDR3 is CASAPGQAAGNTIYF. CDR3 nucleotides: TGTGCCAGCGCCCCAGGGCAGGCGGCTGGAAACACCATATATTTT.

This clonotype was counted only a few times. In DNA form, the CDR3 reads TGTGCCACCAGTGATTTTGGTAGCACTGAAGCTTTCTTT. It specifies CATSDFGSTEAFF. The chain is built from TRBV24-1 and TRBJ1-1; D is unclear. Germline CDR1 reads KGHDR; CDR2 reads SFDVKD. The V end was cut by 1 base, the J end by 4 bases, with 6 bases between. The CDR3 spans 13 residues.

This clonotype was seen a handful of times. This rearrangement joins TRBV7-6 to TRBJ2-1, with 11 bases matching TRBD2. V lost 1 base and J lost 9; bases outside the gene matches: 2. CDR1 and CDR2 from the germline V gene are SGHVS and FNYEAQ. The CDR3 totals 14 residues. CDR3 in DNA: TGTGCCAGCAGCTTAGGACTAGCGGGGTCTGAGCAGTTCTTC. Protein: CASSLGLAGSEQFF.

This clonotype showed up just a few times. This chain uses TRBV18 with TRBJ1-3; a possible D gene is TRBD1 (5 bases). Germline V CDR1 and CDR2: KGHSH, LQKENI. This CDR3 has 14 residues. The V end lost 3 bases, the J end lost 4 bases, and 10 bases lay between the germline ends. CDR3 protein: CASSPGTQGNTIYF. The CDR3 DNA is TGTGCCAGCTCACCCGGGACGCAAGGAAACACCATATATTTT.

The chain links TRBV2 to TRBJ2-3; 11 bases are a match to TRBD2. CDR1 SNHLY and CDR2 FYNNEI come from the germline V gene. After removal of 7 bases from V and 9 bases from J, the junction contained 9 bases not matched to a gene. CDR3 length: 14 amino acids. In nucleotides, the CDR3 is TGTGCCAGCATGGCTAGCGGGGGGCCAGCGACGCAGTATTTT. Its translation is CASMASGGPATQYF.

Written as DNA, the CDR3 is TGTGCCATCAGTGGGGGGGTCGCAGCCTACGAGCAGTACTTC. Translating gives CAISGGVAAYEQYF. The chain joins TRBV10-3 to TRBJ2-7; maybe TRBD2 (6 bases). The CDR3 has 14 amino acids. In germline, CDR1 is ENHRY, CDR2 SYGVKD. V dropped 4 bases and J dropped 2 bases, with 12 bases sitting between them.

The chain joins TRBV12-3 or TRBV12-4 to TRBJ2-2; 9 nucleotides align to TRBD1. This CDR3 contains 14 residues. V was pared by 6 bases and J by 6 bases, with 5 bases of the junction left unmatched. CDR3 sequence reads: CASRGTGIAGELFF. Here the CDR3 DNA reads TGTGCCAGCAGGGGGACAGGGATCGCCGGGGAGCTGTTTTTT.

The V call is TRBV2, the J call TRBJ2-7; 8 bases are shared with TRBD1. From germline, CDR1 is SNHLY and CDR2 FYNNEI. The CDR3 extends over 17 amino acids. Trimming cost V 2 bases and J 2 bases; bases outside gene matches: 11. The CDR3: CASSETATRTGTYEQYF. The CDR3, as DNA: TGTGCCAGCAGTGAAACTGCGACTCGGACAGGGACCTACGAGCAGTACTTC.

The chain carries TRBV20-1 and TRBJ2-2; the D gene is possibly TRBD1 (6 bases). The CDR3 is 16 amino acids. CDR1 and CDR2 (germline): DFQATT, SNEGSKA (reference sequence). Trimming pared 1 base from V and 2 bases from J, leaving 14 bases between. CDR3 bases: TGCAGTGCTAGAGGAAAGGTCAGGGGTAACACCGGGGAGCTGTTTTTT. Protein: CSARGKVRGNTGELFF.

This rearrangement joins TRBV24-1 to TRBJ1-1, with D perhaps TRBD1 (6 bases). With 2 bases removed from V and 11 bases from J, the gap between germline ends came to 14 bases. Germline CDR1 is KGHDR and CDR2 is SFDVKD. The CDR3 has 13 amino acids. In DNA, the CDR3 is TGTGCCACCAGTGATTCCACGACAGGCGAGGCTTTCTTT. Protein sequence: CATSDSTTGEAFF.

This clonotype was seen only a few times. The chain recombines TRBV20-1 with TRBJ2-3; TRBD1 might be the D (6 bases). This CDR3 is built from 16 residues. Trimming removed 0 bases at V and 2 bases at J, with 15 bases between. Looked up from germline, CDR1 is DFQATT and CDR2 is SNEGSKA (reference sequence). The CDR3 DNA reads TGCAGTGCTAGAGAAGTGGGGGCCCGCGCCACAGATACGCAGTATTTT. It yields the protein CSAREVGARATDTQYF.

This clonotype was picked up many times. The chain uses TRBV12-3 or TRBV12-4 and TRBJ2-1; D gene unclear. This CDR3 region has 16 residues. The V end lost 3 bases, the J end lost 5 bases, and 17 bases lay between the germline ends. CDR3 nucleotides: TGTGCCAGCAGTTTTCTGGGCGGAGCTTCTCACAATGAGCAGTTCTTC. Amino acids: CASSFLGGASHNEQFF.

This clonotype was seen many times. The chain recombines TRBV4-3 with TRBJ2-3, with 8 bases lining up with TRBD1. This CDR3 has 15 amino acids. The junction had 2 bases not matched to a gene; V was cut back by 2 bases and J by 1 base. Germline V gene lookup returns CDR1 LGHNA and CDR2 YSLEER. DNA for the CDR3: TGCGCCAGCAGCCAAATGACAGGGGGCACAGATACGCAGTATTTT. It encodes CASSQMTGGTDTQYF.

The table lists this clonotype with a few counts. The V gene is TRBV7-8, the J gene TRBJ2-5; TRBD2 matches at 10 bases. CDR1 and CDR2 from the germline V gene are SGHVS and FQNEAQ. Trimming took 10 bases from V and 5 from J; bases not matched to a gene: 10. The CDR3 is made up of 14 amino acids. CDR3 nucleotides: TGTGCCAAGGGGAGCGGGGGGGCCGGTGAGACCCAGTACTTC. Encoded protein: CAKGSGGAGETQYF.

This clonotype came up a few times. This chain uses TRBV29-1 with TRBJ2-3; D is undetermined. CDR1 and CDR2 from the germline V gene are SQVTM and ANQGSEA. Trimming removed 3 bases from V and 6 bases from J, with 7 bases in between. This CDR3 has 11 amino acids. The CDR3 DNA is TGCAGCGTTGACCCGGCCGATACGCAGTATTTT. Encoded protein: CSVDPADTQYF.

This clonotype was detected ten times or more. The gene calls are TRBV3-1 and TRBJ1-5, with unresolved D. V was cut by 0 bases and J by 5 bases, with 14 bases left in between. CDR3 size: 16 residues. The V gene's germline CDR1 is LGHDT and CDR2 YNNKEL (reference sequence). CDR3 nucleotides: TGTGCCAGCAGCCAAGATTTCCGGGGAAGGGATCAGCCCCAGCATTTT. Amino acids: CASSQDFRGRDQPQHF.

This clonotype was observed a few times. This chain links TRBV7-9 with TRBJ2-1; no clear D gene. The CDR3 length is 16 residues. Trimming left V 3 bases short and J 3 bases short, with 15 bases between. The germline V gene has CDR1 SEHNR and CDR2 FQNEAQ (reference sequence). CDR3 sequence (DNA): TGTGCCAGCAGCTTCAGCGCACTGACTTTCTACAATGAGCAGTTCTTC. It encodes CASSFSALTFYNEQFF. Supplemented by reference TRBV7-9 and TRBJ2-1, the full variable domain reads DTGVSQNPRHKITKRGQNVTFRCDPISEHNRLYWYRQTLGQGPEFLTYFQNEAQLEKSRLLSDRFSAERPKGSFSTLEIQRTEQGDSAMYLCASSFSALTFYNEQFFGPGTRLTVL.

This clonotype was detected a few times. The rearrangement joins TRBV10-3 to TRBJ2-3; D is tentatively TRBD1 or TRBD2 (5 bases each). V lost 3 bases, J lost 1 base, and 11 bases lay in between. The CDR3 loop spans 15 amino acids. Germline V gives CDR1 ENHRY, CDR2 SYGVKD. The DNA of the CDR3 is TGTGCCATCAGTGAAGGGACGGGCCGCACAGATACGCAGTATTTT. Protein: CAISEGTGRTDTQYF.

The chain carries TRBV20-1 and TRBJ2-5; a weak D match, TRBD1 (6 bases). Germline V CDR1 and CDR2: DFQATT, SNEGSKA (reference sequence). The CDR3 contains 13 residues. Trimming left V 3 bases short and J 2 bases short, with 10 bases between. CDR3: CSASRGRQETQYF. The CDR3 DNA is TGCAGTGCTAGCAGGGGCCGGCAAGAGACCCAGTACTTC.

This clonotype was seen only a few times. V gene TRBV12-3 or TRBV12-4 combines with J gene TRBJ2-7, with 10 bases aligning to TRBD2. V lost 4 bases and J lost 0; bases outside the gene matches: 3. The CDR3 is 15 amino acids. CDR3 region: CASSSGLAASYEQYF. The DNA of the CDR3 is TGTGCCAGCAGTTCTGGACTAGCGGCCTCCTACGAGCAGTACTTC.

There are a few counts of this clonotype. The chain employs TRBV7-2 and TRBJ1-2, with D tentatively TRBD1 (5 bases). The germline CDR1 and CDR2 sequences are SGHTA and FQGNSA. The CDR3 runs to 17 residues. The V end was cut by 5 bases, the J end by 0 bases, with 19 bases between. The CDR3 loop is CASSEIPGWGPNYGYTF. The CDR3 DNA reads as TGTGCCAGCAGCGAGATCCCAGGGTGGGGCCCTAACTATGGCTACACCTTC.

This clonotype appeared a few times. The CDR3 sequence: CASSLPVSTDTQYF. The CDR3 DNA follows: TGCGCCAGCAGCTTGCCGGTGAGCACAGATACGCAGTATTTT. The genes are TRBV5-1 and TRBJ2-3; D not certain. The germline V gene encodes CDR1 SGHRS and CDR2 YFSETQ. This CDR3 comprises 14 residues. V was pared by 1 base and J by 0 bases, with 6 bases between.

A few counts support this clonotype. The V gene is TRBV18, the J gene TRBJ1-5; 9 nucleotides align to TRBD1. Trimming took 5 bases from V and 6 from J; bases not matched to a gene: 11. This CDR3 spans 16 amino acids. Germline loops: CDR1 KGHSH, CDR2 LQKENI. CDR3 sequence (DNA): TGTGCCAGCTCAGAATACGACAGGGGGGACGCTCAGCCCCAGCATTTT. Translated: CASSEYDRGDAQPQHF.

This clonotype was counted between two and nine times. The chain employs TRBV19 and TRBJ1-5; the D gene is possibly TRBD1 (6 bases). This CDR3 contains 16 residues. Germline CDR1 is LNHDA and CDR2 is SQIVND (reference sequence). The V gene lost 2 bases and the J gene lost 3 bases, with 14 bases spanning the gap. Written as DNA, the CDR3 is TGTGCCAGTAGTATACGGAGGGGACATAACAATCAGCCCCAGCATTTT. Protein product: CASSIRRGHNNQPQHF.

This clonotype turned up a few times. The chain uses TRBV5-1 and TRBJ2-7, with 7 bases fitting TRBD1. J was trimmed by 2 bases and V by 4 bases; bases with no gene match: 9. The CDR3 runs to 15 residues. CDR1 is SGHRS and CDR2 is YFSETQ in the germline V gene. The CDR3 region is CASSPGTVVTYEQYV. CDR3 DNA sequence: TGCGCCAGCAGCCCCGGGACAGTGGTCACCTACGAGCAGTACGTC.

This clonotype was seen more than once but under ten times. This chain uses TRBV12-3 or TRBV12-4 with TRBJ2-6; TRBD1 matches at 7 bases. With 7 bases clipped from V and 8 bases from J, the junction kept 5 bases outside the gene matches. This CDR3 comprises 13 residues. CDR3: CASIMTGSNVLTF. In nucleotides, the CDR3 is TGTGCCAGCATCATGACAGGGTCCAACGTCCTGACTTTC.

This clonotype appeared a few times. The chain combines TRBV30 with TRBJ2-7; D is perhaps TRBD1 (6 bases). The CDR3 is made up of 16 amino acids. Deletions cut 0 bases from V and 3 bases from J, with 18 bases between. CDR1 GTSNPN and CDR2 SVGIG come from the germline V gene (reference sequence). The CDR3 spells CAWSVAPWDTFYEQYF. CDR3 DNA sequence: TGTGCCTGGAGTGTAGCACCTTGGGACACATTCTACGAGCAGTACTTC.